This T cell receptor beta chain was sequenced for a study of identical twins. Study-wide results and caveats: Sharing of beta out-of-frame sequences by twins showed a weaker excess. There were fewer insertions in abundant cord blood beta clonotypes, but memory repertoires showed no such pattern. For zero-insertion analyses, partial confounding could come from invariant MAIT and iNKT cells.

Healthy Caucasians were all of the donors. V lost 4 bases and J lost 2; bases outside the gene matches: 6. Germline V gene lookup returns CDR1 SGHRS and CDR2 YFSETQ. The CDR3 covers 15 residues. This clonotype occurred a few times. Its antigen is undetermined. In TCRdb, the 5' RACE reads were re-called with MiXCR into one record per CDR3 protein. The sample includes about 460,000 distinct CDR3 sequences, 12% to 15% seen only once; the top ten take roughly 0.56%. The data were also submitted as part of a second study, on yellow fever vaccine responses in identical twins.

The sequenced material came from CD4+ T cells sorted from blood. The clonotype originates from a woman between 18 and 29 years old in good health. This chain connects TRBV5-1 to TRBJ2-3, with 8 bases identical to TRBD2. The CDR3 nucleotides read TGCGCCAGCAGCCCACTAGCGGTGAACACAGATACGCAGTATTTT. Translated, it gives CASSPLAVNTDTQYF.